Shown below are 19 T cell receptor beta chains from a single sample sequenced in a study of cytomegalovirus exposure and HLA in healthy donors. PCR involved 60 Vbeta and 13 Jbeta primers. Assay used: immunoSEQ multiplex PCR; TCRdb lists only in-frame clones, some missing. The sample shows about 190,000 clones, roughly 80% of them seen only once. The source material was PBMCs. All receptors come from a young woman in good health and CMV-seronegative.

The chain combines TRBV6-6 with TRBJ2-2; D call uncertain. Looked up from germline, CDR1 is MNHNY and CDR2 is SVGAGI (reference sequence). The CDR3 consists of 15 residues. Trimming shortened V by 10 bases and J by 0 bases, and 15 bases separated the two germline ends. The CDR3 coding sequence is TGTGCCACCACGATAGCAGTTGCGAACACCGGGGAGCTGTTTTTT. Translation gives CATTIAVANTGELFF.

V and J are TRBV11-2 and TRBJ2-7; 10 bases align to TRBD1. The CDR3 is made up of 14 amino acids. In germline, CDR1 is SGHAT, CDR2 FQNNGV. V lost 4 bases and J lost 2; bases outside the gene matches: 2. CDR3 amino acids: CASSSTGGPYEQYF. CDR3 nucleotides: TGTGCCAGCAGCTCGACAGGGGGCCCCTACGAGCAGTACTTC.

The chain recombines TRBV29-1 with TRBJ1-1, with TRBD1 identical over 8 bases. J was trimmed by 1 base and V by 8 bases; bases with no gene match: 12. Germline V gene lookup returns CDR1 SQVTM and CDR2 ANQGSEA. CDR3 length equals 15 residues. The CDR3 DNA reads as TGCAGCTTGAACACAGGGGGTTCCGCGAACACTGAAGCTTTCTTT. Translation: CSLNTGGSANTEAFF.

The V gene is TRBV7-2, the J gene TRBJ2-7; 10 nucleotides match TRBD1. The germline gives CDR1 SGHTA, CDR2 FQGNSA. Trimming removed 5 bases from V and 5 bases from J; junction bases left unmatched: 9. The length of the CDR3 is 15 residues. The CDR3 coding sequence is TGTGCCAGCAGCGTCCTGGGACAGGGGTTCGACGAGCAGTACTTC. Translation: CASSVLGQGFDEQYF.

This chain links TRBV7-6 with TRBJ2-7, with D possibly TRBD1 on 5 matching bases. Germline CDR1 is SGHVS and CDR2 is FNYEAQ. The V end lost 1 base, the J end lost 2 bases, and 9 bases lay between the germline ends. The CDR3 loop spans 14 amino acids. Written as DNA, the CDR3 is TGTGCCAGCAGCTTAGGGGGCAGACCCTACGAGCAGTACTTC. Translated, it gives CASSLGGRPYEQYF.

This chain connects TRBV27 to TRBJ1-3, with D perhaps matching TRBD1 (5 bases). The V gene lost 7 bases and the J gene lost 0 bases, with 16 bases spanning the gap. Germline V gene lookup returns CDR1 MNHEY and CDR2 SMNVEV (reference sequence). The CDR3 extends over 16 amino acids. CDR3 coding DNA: TGTGCCAGCATTGAAACAGGTCCCCACTCTGGAAACACCATATATTTT. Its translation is CASIETGPHSGNTIYF.

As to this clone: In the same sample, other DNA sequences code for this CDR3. The CDR3 nucleotides are TGTGCCAGTAGTATACTAGACTGGAACACTGAAGCTTTCTTT. Its translation: CASSILDWNTEAFF. J is TRBJ1-1 and V is TRBV19; D remains unclear. Trimming removed 2 bases at V and 1 base at J, with 8 bases between. CDR3 length: 14 amino acids. From germline, CDR1 is LNHDA and CDR2 SQIVND (reference sequence).

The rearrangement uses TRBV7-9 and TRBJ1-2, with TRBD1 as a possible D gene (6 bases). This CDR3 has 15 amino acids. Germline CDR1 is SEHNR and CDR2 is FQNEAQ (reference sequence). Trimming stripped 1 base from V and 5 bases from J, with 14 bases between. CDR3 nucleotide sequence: TGTGCCAGCAGCTTAGTCCTGGGGGCAGGGTATGGCTACACCTTC. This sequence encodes CASSLVLGAGYGYTF.

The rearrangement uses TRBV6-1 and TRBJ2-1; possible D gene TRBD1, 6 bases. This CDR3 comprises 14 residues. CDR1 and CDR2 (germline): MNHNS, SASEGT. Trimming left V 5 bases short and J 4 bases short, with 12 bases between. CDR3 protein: CASSSRTDYNEQFF. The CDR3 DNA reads TGTGCCAGCAGTTCTCGGACAGATTACAATGAGCAGTTCTTC.

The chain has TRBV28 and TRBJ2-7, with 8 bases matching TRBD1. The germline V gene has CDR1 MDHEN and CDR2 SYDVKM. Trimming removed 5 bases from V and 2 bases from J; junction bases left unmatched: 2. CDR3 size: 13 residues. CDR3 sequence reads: CASSDRGAYEQYF. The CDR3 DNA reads TGTGCCAGCAGTGACAGGGGTGCCTACGAGCAGTACTTC. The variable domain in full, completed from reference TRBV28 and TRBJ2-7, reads DVKVTQSSRYLVKRTGEKVFLECVQDMDHENMFWYRQDPGLGLRLIYFSYDVKMKEKGDIPEGYSVSREKKERFSLILESASTNQTSMYLCASSDRGAYEQYFGPGTRLTVT.

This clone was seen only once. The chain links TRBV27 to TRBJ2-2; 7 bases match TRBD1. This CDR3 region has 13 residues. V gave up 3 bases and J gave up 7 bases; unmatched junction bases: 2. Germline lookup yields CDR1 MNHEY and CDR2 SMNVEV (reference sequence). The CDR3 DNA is TGTGCCAGCAGTTTTCAGGGGGACGGGGAGCTGTTTTTT. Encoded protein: CASSFQGDGELFF.

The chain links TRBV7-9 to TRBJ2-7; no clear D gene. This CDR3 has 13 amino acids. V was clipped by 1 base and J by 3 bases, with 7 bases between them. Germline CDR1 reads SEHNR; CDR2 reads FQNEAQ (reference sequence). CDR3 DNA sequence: TGTGCCAGCAGCTTAGTGTCAGGCTACGAGCAGTACTTC. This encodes CASSLVSGYEQYF.

In nucleotides, the CDR3 is TGTGCCAGCAGCTCCCGGGACAAAGCCTACGAGCAGTACTTC. Translated, it gives CASSSRDKAYEQYF. The genes are TRBV11-3 and TRBJ2-7; D may be TRBD1 (6 bases). The V and J ends lost 4 bases and 2 bases respectively, with 12 bases between them. Germline lookup yields CDR1 SGHNT and CDR2 YENEEA. The CDR3 is made up of 14 amino acids.

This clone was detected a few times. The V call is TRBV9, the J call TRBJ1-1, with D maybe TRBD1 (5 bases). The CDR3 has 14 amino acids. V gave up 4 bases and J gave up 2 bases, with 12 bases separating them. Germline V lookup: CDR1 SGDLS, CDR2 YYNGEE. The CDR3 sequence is CASSLWGGNTEAFF. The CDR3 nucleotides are TGTGCCAGCAGCCTCTGGGGGGGTAACACTGAAGCTTTCTTT.

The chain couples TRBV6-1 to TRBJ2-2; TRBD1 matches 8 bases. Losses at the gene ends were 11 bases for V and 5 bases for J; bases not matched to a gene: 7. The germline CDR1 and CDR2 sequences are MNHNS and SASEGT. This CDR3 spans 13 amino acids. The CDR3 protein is CASGGAGTGELFF. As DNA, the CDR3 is TGTGCCTCAGGGGGCGCGGGGACCGGGGAGCTGTTTTTT.

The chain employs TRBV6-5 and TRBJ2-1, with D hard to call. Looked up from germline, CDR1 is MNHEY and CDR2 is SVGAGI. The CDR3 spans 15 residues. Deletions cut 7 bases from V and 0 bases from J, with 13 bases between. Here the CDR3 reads CASKRSESSYNEQFF. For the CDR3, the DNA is TGTGCCAGCAAGCGCAGCGAAAGCTCCTACAATGAGCAGTTCTTC.

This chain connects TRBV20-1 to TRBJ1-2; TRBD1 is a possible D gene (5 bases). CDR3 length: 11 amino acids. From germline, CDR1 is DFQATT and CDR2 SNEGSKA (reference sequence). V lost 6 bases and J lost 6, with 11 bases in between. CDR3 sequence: CSATGVHGYTF. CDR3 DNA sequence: TGCAGTGCCACAGGAGTTCATGGCTACACCTTC.

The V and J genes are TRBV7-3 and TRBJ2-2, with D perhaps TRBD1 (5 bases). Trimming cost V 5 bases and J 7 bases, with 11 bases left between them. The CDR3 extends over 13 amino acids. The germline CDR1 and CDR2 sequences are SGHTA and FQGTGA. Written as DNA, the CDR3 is TGTGCCAGCAGCCCGACAGATTACGGGGAGCTGTTTTTT. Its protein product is CASSPTDYGELFF.

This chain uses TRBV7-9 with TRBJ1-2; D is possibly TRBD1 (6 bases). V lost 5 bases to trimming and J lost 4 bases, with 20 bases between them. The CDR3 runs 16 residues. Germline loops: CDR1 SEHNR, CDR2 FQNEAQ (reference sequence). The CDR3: CASSQGNRESGYGYTF. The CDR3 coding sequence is TGTGCCAGCAGCCAAGGAAACAGGGAGTCGGGCTATGGCTACACCTTC.